Following are 24 T cell receptor beta chains from one sample sequenced in a study of cytomegalovirus exposure and HLA in healthy donors. Primers included in the PCR were 60 Vbeta and 13 Jbeta primers. TCRdb's copy holds only in-frame clones and misses some; the assay was immunoSEQ multiplex PCR. The table records over 200,000 clones, around four fifths of them present only once. The sample comprised PBMCs. The receptors were sampled from a woman in her sixties in good health and CMV-seropositive.

The chain couples TRBV5-1 to TRBJ2-5; 7 nucleotides agree with TRBD1. The tail of the sequence fits TRBJ2-7 better, so the J call may be wrong. The CDR3 has 15 residues. Germline values: CDR1 SGHRS, CDR2 YFSETQ. The CDR3 here is CASSLASGGSYEQYF. The DNA for the CDR3 is TGCGCCAGCAGCTTGGCTTCAGGGGGCTCCTACGAGCAGTACTTC.

This rearrangement joins TRBV18 to TRBJ2-7, with 8 bases fitting TRBD1. In germline, CDR1 is KGHSH, CDR2 LQKENI. This CDR3 contains 14 residues. V was clipped by 4 bases and J by 3 bases; unmatched bases: 5. The CDR3 region is CASSQADRDYEQYF. The CDR3 coding sequence is TGTGCCAGCTCACAGGCGGACAGGGACTACGAGCAGTACTTC.

This clone was seen a handful of times. The chain is built from TRBV28 and TRBJ1-5, with TRBD1 identical over 9 bases. V was pared by 6 bases and J by 4 bases, with 7 bases of the junction left unmatched. The CDR3 totals 15 residues. Germline-derived CDR1 and CDR2 are MDHEN and SYDVKM. This CDR3 is CASRLPQGANQPQHF. CDR3 nucleotide sequence: TGTGCCAGCAGACTCCCACAGGGGGCGAATCAGCCCCAGCATTTT. The full variable domain, completed using reference TRBV28 and TRBJ1-5, is DVKVTQSSRYLVKRTGEKVFLECVQDMDHENMFWYRQDPGLGLRLIYFSYDVKMKEKGDIPEGYSVSREKKERFSLILESASTNQTSMYLCASRLPQGANQPQHFGDGTRLSIL.

The rearrangement joins TRBV23-1 to TRBJ1-1; D uncertain. TRBV23-1 qualifies as an ORF whose function is uncertain. Trimming took off 2 bases at V and 0 bases at J, with 7 bases between the two ends. The length of the CDR3 is 14 residues. The CDR3 loop is CASSQRSLNTEAFF. The DNA of the CDR3 is TGCGCCAGCAGTCAACGTTCGTTGAACACTGAAGCTTTCTTT.

This chain uses TRBV29-1 with TRBJ2-2, with D maybe TRBD2 (5 bases). The ends were cut back, 4 bases at V and 2 bases at J, with 11 bases in the middle. Germline lookup yields CDR1 SQVTM and CDR2 ANQGSEA. CDR3 length: 14 amino acids. The CDR3 nucleotides are TGCAGCGTTGGACTATCACTCAACACCGGGGAGCTGTTTTTT. Its translation: CSVGLSLNTGELFF.

This clone was counted between two and nine times. This sequence joins TRBV5-1 and TRBJ1-4, with TRBD1 identical over 7 bases. The V and J ends lost 4 bases and 4 bases, in that order; junction bases with no gene match: 7. Germline-derived CDR1 and CDR2 are SGHRS and YFSETQ. CDR3 size: 15 residues. CDR3 bases: TGCGCCAGCAGCACAGGGGTGCATGGTAATGAAAAACTGTTTTTT. As protein: CASSTGVHGNEKLFF.

This chain uses TRBV6-1 with TRBJ2-5, with a tentative D call TRBD1 (5 bases). The V end was cut by 3 bases, the J end by 4 bases, with 6 bases between. The CDR3 is 12 amino acids. Germline-derived CDR1 and CDR2 are MNHNS and SASEGT. The DNA for the CDR3 is TGTGCCAGCAGTGACCAGGGAGAGACCCAGTACTTC. This encodes CASSDQGETQYF.

The rearrangement uses TRBV7-9 and TRBJ2-7, with D possibly being TRBD2 (6 bases). Germline V lookup: CDR1 SEHNR, CDR2 FQNEAQ (reference sequence). The CDR3 has 14 residues. V dropped 5 bases and J dropped 0 bases, with 11 bases sitting between them. The CDR3 loop reads CASSGLSISYEQYF. The DNA for the CDR3 is TGTGCCAGCAGCGGACTATCTATCTCCTACGAGCAGTACTTC.

This clone was seen more than once but under ten times. This CDR3 reads CASSRQRADTQYF. The CDR3 DNA follows: TGTGCCAGCAGCCGGCAGCGGGCAGATACGCAGTATTTT. The gene calls are TRBV7-2 and TRBJ2-3; D is possibly TRBD2 (6 bases). CDR1 and CDR2 from the germline V gene are SGHTA and FQGNSA. V gave up 5 bases and J gave up 4 bases, with 10 bases separating them. The CDR3 sequence is 13 residues long. Using reference TRBV7-2 and TRBJ2-3 for the parts outside the CDR3, the full variable domain is GAGVSQSPSNKVTEKGKDVELRCDPISGHTALYWYRQSLGQGLEFLIYFQGNSAPDKSGLPSDRFSAERTGGSVSTLTIQRTQQEDSAVYLCASSRQRADTQYFGPGTRLTVL.

The chain combines TRBV6-5 with TRBJ1-2; 8 bases are a match to TRBD1. The CDR3 runs 13 residues. The V gene's germline CDR1 is MNHEY and CDR2 SVGAGI. V dropped 5 bases and J dropped 7; count of bases not matched to a gene: 6. CDR3 in DNA: TGTGCCAGCAGTGTCCAGGGGGCGATTGGCTACACCTTC. Amino acids: CASSVQGAIGYTF.

The chain is built from TRBV7-3 and TRBJ1-3; no reliable D call. V lost 5 bases, J lost 4 bases, and 12 bases lay in between. The CDR3 has 14 residues. Germline CDR1 reads SGHTA; CDR2 reads FQGTGA. The CDR3 nucleotides read TGTGCCAGCAGCCCCCCAGGAGGGGGAAACACCATATATTTT. Its translation is CASSPPGGGNTIYF.

The rearrangement uses TRBV7-2 and TRBJ1-1; D remains unclear. The CDR3 length is 13 residues. V lost 3 bases, J lost 2 bases, and 7 bases lay in between. Looked up from germline, CDR1 is SGHTA and CDR2 is FQGNSA. The chain's CDR3 is CASSFGRNTEAFF. The DNA of the CDR3 is TGTGCCAGCAGCTTCGGGAGAAACACTGAAGCTTTCTTT.

V gene TRBV7-9 combines with J gene TRBJ1-1; TRBD1 is a possible D gene (5 bases). The CDR3 consists of 13 residues. Germline-derived CDR1 and CDR2 are SEHNR and FQNEAQ (reference sequence). V lost 7 bases and J 5 bases, leaving 14 bases between the germline ends. This CDR3 is CASIGGGRTEAFF. CDR3 bases: TGTGCCAGCATCGGGGGGGGAAGGACTGAAGCTTTCTTT. The full variable domain, rest sourced from reference TRBV7-9 and TRBJ1-1, is DTGVSQNPRHKITKRGQNVTFRCDPISEHNRLYWYRQTLGQGPEFLTYFQNEAQLEKSRLLSDRFSAERPKGSFSTLEIQRTEQGDSAMYLCASIGGGRTEAFFGQGTRLTVV.

This chain links TRBV7-9 with TRBJ2-5; D might be TRBD1 (6 bases). Germline lookup yields CDR1 SEHNR and CDR2 FQNEAQ (reference sequence). This CDR3 has 17 amino acids. Trimming removed 5 bases at V and 8 bases at J, with 27 bases between. Written as DNA, the CDR3 is TGTGCCAGCAGCGGGGGTACAGGGTTCGAGACAGTTTTCACCCAGTACTTC. Its translation is CASSGGTGFETVFTQYF.

The chain carries TRBV5-1 and TRBJ2-5, with 13 bases lining up with TRBD2. Germline loops: CDR1 SGHRS, CDR2 YFSETQ. After removal of 4 bases from V and 2 bases from J, the junction contained 5 bases not matched to a gene. The CDR3 runs 16 residues. CDR3 sequence (DNA): TGCGCCAGCAGCAAAGGACTAGCGGGGGTTCAAGAGACCCAGTACTTC. Its translation: CASSKGLAGVQETQYF.

There are a few counts of this clone. This chain uses TRBV7-2 with TRBJ2-1; 12 nucleotides align to TRBD2. Germline CDR1 reads SGHTA; CDR2 reads FQGNSA. J was trimmed by 8 bases and V by 1 base; bases with no gene match: 6. The CDR3 is 16 amino acids. The CDR3 DNA follows: TGTGCCAGCAGCTTAGGGACTAGCGGGATTGTATATGAGCAGTTCTTC. Translating gives CASSLGTSGIVYEQFF.

This chain links TRBV7-9 with TRBJ2-7; TRBD2 matches at 8 bases. Germline-derived CDR1 and CDR2 are SEHNR and FQNEAQ (reference sequence). Unmatched junction bases numbered 9, after V lost 5 bases and J lost 0 bases. The CDR3 is made up of 16 amino acids. The CDR3, as DNA: TGTGCCAGCAGCCACCACGGGGGGGCGCACTCCTACGAGCAGTACTTC. This encodes CASSHHGGAHSYEQYF.

The chain combines TRBV5-1 with TRBJ1-3, with a weak D call TRBD1 (5 bases). The V end lost 1 base, the J end lost 1 base, and 12 bases lay between the germline ends. The CDR3 sequence is 16 residues long. Germline values: CDR1 SGHRS, CDR2 YFSETQ. In DNA form, the CDR3 reads TGCGCCAGCAGCTTGTCCACAGGATTTTCTGGAAACACCATATATTTT. Its protein product is CASSLSTGFSGNTIYF. Together with reference TRBV5-1 and TRBJ1-3, the CDR3 gives the full variable domain: KAGVTQTPRYLIKTRGQQVTLSCSPISGHRSVSWYQQTPGQGLQFLFEYFSETQRNKGNFPGRFSGRQFSNSRSEMNVSTLELGDSALYLCASSLSTGFSGNTIYFGEGSWLTVV.

The J gene is TRBJ1-2, the V gene TRBV21-1; the DNA was not compared with TRBD1, the D call given in the table. TRBV21-1 is an annotated pseudogene. This CDR3 is built from 14 residues. CDR3 sequence: CASSIDRGCYGHTF. The CDR3 region has the DNA TGTGCCAGCAGTATCGACAGGGGTTGCTATGGCCACACCTTC.

V is TRBV5-1 and J is TRBJ1-1; the D is unclear. Germline-derived CDR1 and CDR2 are SGHRS and YFSETQ. The CDR3 has 14 residues. The ends were cut back, 2 bases at V and 6 bases at J, with 14 bases in the middle. The CDR3 DNA reads TGCGCCAGCAGCTTAATAGCGGAGGCTGCTGAAGCTTTCTTT. Encoded protein: CASSLIAEAAEAFF.

The chain links TRBV5-1 to TRBJ1-4, with D maybe TRBD1 (6 bases). Germline lookup yields CDR1 SGHRS and CDR2 YFSETQ. V lost 4 bases and J lost 6, with 16 bases in between. The CDR3 consists of 15 residues. The CDR3 nucleotides read TGCGCCAGCAGCAGGCGGACAGCGAGGGATGAAAAACTGTTTTTT. Its translation: CASSRRTARDEKLFF. The full variable domain, rest sourced from reference TRBV5-1 and TRBJ1-4, is KAGVTQTPRYLIKTRGQQVTLSCSPISGHRSVSWYQQTPGQGLQFLFEYFSETQRNKGNFPGRFSGRQFSNSRSEMNVSTLELGDSALYLCASSRRTARDEKLFFGSGTQLSVL.

V is TRBV5-1 and J is TRBJ1-2, with 7 bases aligning to TRBD1. J lost 3 bases, V lost 4 bases, and 6 bases had no gene match. Germline values: CDR1 SGHRS, CDR2 YFSETQ. The CDR3 has 14 residues. In DNA, the CDR3 is TGCGCCAGCAGCCCGGGAGGGACAGACTATGGCTACACCTTC. Its protein is CASSPGGTDYGYTF.

This clone was detected once. V usage is TRBV9 and J usage is TRBJ1-2; D call uncertain. V was pared by 4 bases and J by 6 bases, with 13 bases between. This CDR3 has 13 residues. Germline loops: CDR1 SGDLS, CDR2 YYNGEE. This CDR3 is CASSPPGSHGYTF. Written as DNA, the CDR3 is TGTGCCAGCAGCCCTCCCGGTTCCCATGGCTACACCTTC.

CDR3 sequence (DNA): TGTGCCAGCAGTGGGGCGGTCTATGGCTACACCTTC. It specifies CASSGAVYGYTF. The chain employs TRBV6-6 and TRBJ1-2; a possible D gene is TRBD1 (5 bases). The CDR3 has 12 amino acids. Looked up from germline, CDR1 is MNHNY and CDR2 is SVGAGI (reference sequence). With 5 bases removed from V and 4 bases from J, the gap between germline ends came to 8 bases.